This T cell receptor beta chain was sequenced in a study of shared clonotypes between healthy human individuals. At the level of the study: Each donor contributed plates that comprised three CD4 naive, three CD4 memory, two CD8 naive and one CD8 memory.

With respect to this clone: Its target is not known.

Study-level results: Naive subsets generally had larger estimated richness than memory subsets.

Each cell subset's genomic DNA was divided evenly among several immunoSEQ plates. This table comes from immunoSEQ multiplex PCR, and its TCRdb copy is limited to in-frame clones, with some not included. Of around 2,000,000 clones in the sample, over 85% were seen once. Terminally differentiated effector memory CD45RA+ cells were excluded by CCR7 positive selection of CD45RO-negative cells. Sequenced input: naive CD8+ T cells sorted from blood. The sequence was obtained from a man aged 18-30 years in good health.

CDR3 nucleotide sequence: TGCGCCAGCAGCCAAGGGGTTCCCAAGGGAAGCTCCTATAATTCACCCCTCCACTTT. As protein: CASSQGVPKGSSYNSPLHF. The chain employs TRBV4-1 and TRBJ1-6; D remains ambiguous. The CDR3 spans 19 residues. Germline CDR1 is MGHRA and CDR2 is YSYEKL. V was shortened by 1 base and J by 0 bases, with 16 bases between the two germline ends.